This TCR beta chain was recovered during a study of T cell changes during pregnancy in multiple sclerosis. Using immunoSEQ multiplex PCR, the repertoire was profiled, and TCRdb retains in-frame clones only, with some absent. This repertoire shows 80,000 to 130,000 clones, around nine tenths found once; its top ten account for roughly 1.2%. V was clipped by 6 bases and J by 6 bases, with 13 bases between them. CDR3 length: 13 amino acids. CDR1 SEHNR and CDR2 FQNEAQ come from the germline V gene (reference sequence). The clonotype comes from a female donor with multiple sclerosis, enrolled in a pregnancy study. V is TRBV7-9 and J is TRBJ2-3, with a tentative D call TRBD1 (5 bases). The sample here was peripheral blood, taken in the second trimester of pregnancy. The CDR3 region is CASSQTGADTQYF. The CDR3 DNA reads as TGTGCCAGCAGTCAGACTGGGGCGGATACGCAGTATTTT.